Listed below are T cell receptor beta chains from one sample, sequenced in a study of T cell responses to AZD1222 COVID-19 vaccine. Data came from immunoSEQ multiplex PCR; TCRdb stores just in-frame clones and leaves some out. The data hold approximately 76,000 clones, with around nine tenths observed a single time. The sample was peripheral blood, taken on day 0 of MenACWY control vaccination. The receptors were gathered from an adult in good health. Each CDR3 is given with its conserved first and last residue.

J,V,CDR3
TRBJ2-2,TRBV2,CASSESLYPGELFF
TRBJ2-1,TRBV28,CASSFGTRAYNEQFF
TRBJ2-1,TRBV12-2,CASRFAGVFGEQFF
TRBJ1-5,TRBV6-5,CASTPSRGHQPQHF
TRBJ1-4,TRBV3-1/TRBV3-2,CASSQDRTTNEKLFF
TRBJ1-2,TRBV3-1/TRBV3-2,CASSRGDRDTYGYTF
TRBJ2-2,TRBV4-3,CASSQESASNPGELFF
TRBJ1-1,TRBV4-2,CASSQSPGQGSEKAFF
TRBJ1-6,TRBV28,CASRVAGPLNSPLHF
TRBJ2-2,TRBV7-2,CASSLRQASGELFF
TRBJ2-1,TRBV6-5,CASSYIGGRGNEQFF
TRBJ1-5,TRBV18,CASSPGANSNQPQHF
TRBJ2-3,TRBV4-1,CASSQGISGNTDTQYF
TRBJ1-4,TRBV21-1,CASSKVCPGGDRGKLFF
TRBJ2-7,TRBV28,CASSLTGRAFEQYF
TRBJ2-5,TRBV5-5,CASSIKETQYF
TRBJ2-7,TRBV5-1,CASRPVAGLAVREQYF
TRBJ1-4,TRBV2,CASSENWLGPEKLFF